Presented here are 5 T cell receptor beta chains from one specimen sequenced in a study of T cell changes during pregnancy in multiple sclerosis. TCRdb's copy holds only in-frame clones and misses some; the assay was immunoSEQ multiplex PCR. This sample carries around 75,000 clones, 75% to 95% of them seen once, and the ten largest clones take about 0.27%. This material consisted of CD4+ T cells from peripheral blood mononuclear cells, taken in the third trimester of pregnancy. All receptors come from a female donor in good health, enrolled as a control in a pregnancy study.

The J gene is TRBJ2-1, the V gene TRBV6-5; D remains unclear. Per germline, CDR1 MNHEY and CDR2 SVGAGI. The V gene lost 0 bases and the J gene lost 9 bases, with 9 bases spanning the gap. This CDR3 is 13 amino acids long. CDR3 coding DNA: TGTGCCAGCAGTTACTCGGAGCAAGGTGAGCAGTTCTTC. Its translation: CASSYSEQGEQFF.

The V call is TRBV5-1, the J call TRBJ1-6; TRBD1 matches 7 bases. CDR1 and CDR2 from the germline V gene are SGHRS and YFSETQ. V shed 2 bases and J 7 bases; nucleotides not matched to a gene: 6. The CDR3 consists of 15 residues. CDR3 amino acids: CASSFTGVSNSPLHF. The CDR3 DNA follows: TGCGCCAGCAGCTTTACAGGGGTTAGCAATTCACCCCTCCACTTT.

V and J are TRBV6-1 and TRBJ1-2; D uncertain. Germline values: CDR1 MNHNS, CDR2 SASEGT. V was cut by 0 bases and J by 2 bases, with 7 bases left in between. This CDR3 is 14 amino acids long. CDR3 in DNA: TGTGCCAGCAGTGAAGCGAGGTTAAACTATGGCTACACCTTC. Protein: CASSEARLNYGYTF.

The J gene is TRBJ2-7, the V gene TRBV27, with 9 bases lining up with TRBD2. The junction had 3 bases not matched to a gene; V was cut back by 2 bases and J by 7 bases. The germline V gene encodes CDR1 MNHEY and CDR2 SMNVEV (reference sequence). The CDR3 has 13 amino acids. CDR3 coding DNA: TGTGCCAGCAGTTTACTAGCGGGGAGGGAGCAGTACTTC. Its translation: CASSLLAGREQYF.

The chain uses TRBV11-2 and TRBJ1-1; D gene unclear. Germline V gene sequence: CDR1 SGHAT, CDR2 FQNNGV. The CDR3 runs to 14 residues. V was pared by 1 base and J by 0 bases, with 6 bases between. Here the CDR3 DNA reads TGTGCCAGCAGCTTAGGGCCGTTGAACACTGAAGCTTTCTTT. Translation: CASSLGPLNTEAFF.